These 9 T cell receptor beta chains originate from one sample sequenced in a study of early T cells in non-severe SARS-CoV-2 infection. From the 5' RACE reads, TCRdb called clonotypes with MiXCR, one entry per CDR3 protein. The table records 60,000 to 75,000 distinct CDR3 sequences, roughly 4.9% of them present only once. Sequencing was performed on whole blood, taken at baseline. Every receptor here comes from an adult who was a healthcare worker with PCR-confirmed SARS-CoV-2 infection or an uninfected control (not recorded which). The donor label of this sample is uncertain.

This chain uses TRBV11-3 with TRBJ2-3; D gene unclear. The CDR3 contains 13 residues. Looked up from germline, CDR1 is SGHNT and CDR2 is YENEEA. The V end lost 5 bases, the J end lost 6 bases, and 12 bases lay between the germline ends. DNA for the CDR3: TGTGCCAGCAGCCTAAGGGTAGGGGATACGCAGTATTTT. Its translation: CASSLRVGDTQYF.

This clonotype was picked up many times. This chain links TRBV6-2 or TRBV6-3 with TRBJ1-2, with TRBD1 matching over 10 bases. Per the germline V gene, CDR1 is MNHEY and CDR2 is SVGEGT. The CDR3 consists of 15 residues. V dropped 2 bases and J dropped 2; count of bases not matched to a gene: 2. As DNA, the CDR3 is TGTGCCAGCAGTTACCCGGACAGGGGGAACTATGGCTACACCTTC. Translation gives CASSYPDRGNYGYTF.

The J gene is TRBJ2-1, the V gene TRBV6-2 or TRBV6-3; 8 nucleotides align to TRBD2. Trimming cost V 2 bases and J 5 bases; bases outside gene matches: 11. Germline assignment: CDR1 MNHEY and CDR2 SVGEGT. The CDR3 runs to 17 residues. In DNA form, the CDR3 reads TGTGCCAGCAGTTACCTTCCCCTCGAGCGGGGGCACAATGAGCAGTTCTTC. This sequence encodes CASSYLPLERGHNEQFF.

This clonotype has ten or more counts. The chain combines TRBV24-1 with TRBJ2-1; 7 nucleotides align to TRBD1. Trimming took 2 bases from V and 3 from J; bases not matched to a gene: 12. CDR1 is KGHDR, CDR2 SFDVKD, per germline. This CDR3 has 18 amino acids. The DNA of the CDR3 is TGTGCCACCAGTGATTCGTCCCCGGACAGGAGAGGCTACAATGAGCAGTTCTTC. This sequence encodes CATSDSSPDRRGYNEQFF.

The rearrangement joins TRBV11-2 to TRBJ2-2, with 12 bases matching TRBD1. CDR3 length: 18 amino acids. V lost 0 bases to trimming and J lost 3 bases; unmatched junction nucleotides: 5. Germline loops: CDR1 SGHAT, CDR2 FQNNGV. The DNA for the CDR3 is TGTGCCAGCAGCTTAGAAGGGGACAGGGGGCGCGACACCGGGGAGCTGTTTTTT. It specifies CASSLEGDRGRDTGELFF.

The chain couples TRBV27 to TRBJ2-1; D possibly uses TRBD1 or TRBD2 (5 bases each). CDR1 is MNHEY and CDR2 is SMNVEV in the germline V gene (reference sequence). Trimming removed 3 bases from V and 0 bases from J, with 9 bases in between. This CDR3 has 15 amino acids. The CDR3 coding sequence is TGTGCCAGCAGTTTCGGGACGGGCTCCTACAATGAGCAGTTCTTC. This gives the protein CASSFGTGSYNEQFF.

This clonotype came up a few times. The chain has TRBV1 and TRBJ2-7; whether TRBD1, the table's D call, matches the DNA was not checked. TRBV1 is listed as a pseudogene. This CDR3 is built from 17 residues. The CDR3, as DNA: TGCACCAGCAGCCAAGATACAGGTCCAGACCTTTACTACGAGCAGTACTTC. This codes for CTSSQDTGPDLYYEQYF.

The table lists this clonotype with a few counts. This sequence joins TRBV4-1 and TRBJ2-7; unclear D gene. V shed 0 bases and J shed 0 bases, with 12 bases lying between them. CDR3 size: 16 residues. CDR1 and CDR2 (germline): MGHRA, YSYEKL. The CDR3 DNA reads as TGCGCCAGCAGCCAAGATGAGACATATAGCTCCTACGAGCAGTACTTC. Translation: CASSQDETYSSYEQYF.

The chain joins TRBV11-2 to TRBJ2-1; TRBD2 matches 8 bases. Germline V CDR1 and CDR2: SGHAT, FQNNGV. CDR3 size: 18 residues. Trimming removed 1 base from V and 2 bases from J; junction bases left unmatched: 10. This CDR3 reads CASSLGGVTSGAYNEQFF. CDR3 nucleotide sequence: TGTGCCAGCAGCTTAGGAGGCGTTACTAGCGGAGCCTACAATGAGCAGTTCTTC. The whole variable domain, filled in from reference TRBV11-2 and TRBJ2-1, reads EAGVAQSPRYKIIEKRQSVAFWCNPISGHATLYWYQQILGQGPKLLIQFQNNGVVDDSQLPKDRFSAERLKGVDSTLKIQPAKLEDSAVYLCASSLGGVTSGAYNEQFFGPGTRLTVL.